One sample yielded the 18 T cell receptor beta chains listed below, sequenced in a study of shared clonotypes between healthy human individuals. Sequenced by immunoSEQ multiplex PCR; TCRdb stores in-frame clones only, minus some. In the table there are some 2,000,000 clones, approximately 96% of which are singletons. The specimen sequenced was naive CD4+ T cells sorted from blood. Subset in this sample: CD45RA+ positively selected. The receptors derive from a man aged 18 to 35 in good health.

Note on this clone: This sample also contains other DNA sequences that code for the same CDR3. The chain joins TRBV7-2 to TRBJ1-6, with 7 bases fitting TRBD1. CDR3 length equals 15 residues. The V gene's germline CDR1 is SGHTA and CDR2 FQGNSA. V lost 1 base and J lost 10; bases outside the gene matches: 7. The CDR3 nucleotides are TGTGCCAGCAGCTTAGGACAGGGTTTGGGATCACCCCTCCACTTT. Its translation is CASSLGQGLGSPLHF.

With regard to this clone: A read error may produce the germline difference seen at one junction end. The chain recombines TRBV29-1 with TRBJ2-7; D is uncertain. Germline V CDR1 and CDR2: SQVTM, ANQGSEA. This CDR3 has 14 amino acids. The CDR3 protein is CSARPAAKSFEQYF. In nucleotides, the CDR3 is TGCAGTGCGCGACCGGCGGCTAAATCCTTCGAGCAGTACTTC.

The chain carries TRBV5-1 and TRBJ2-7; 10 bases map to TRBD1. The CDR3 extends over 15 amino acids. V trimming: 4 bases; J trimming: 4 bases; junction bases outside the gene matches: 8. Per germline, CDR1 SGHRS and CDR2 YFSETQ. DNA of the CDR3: TGCGCCAGCAGCGCGACAGGGGGCGCATCGTACGAGCAGTACTTC. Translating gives CASSATGGASYEQYF.

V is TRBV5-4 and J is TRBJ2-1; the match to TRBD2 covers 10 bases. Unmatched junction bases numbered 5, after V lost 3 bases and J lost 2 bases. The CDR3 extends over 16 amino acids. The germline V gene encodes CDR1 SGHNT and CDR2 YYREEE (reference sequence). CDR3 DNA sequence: TGTGCCAGCAGCTCAGCGGGAGGGGGGCCCTACAATGAGCAGTTCTTC. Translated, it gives CASSSAGGGPYNEQFF. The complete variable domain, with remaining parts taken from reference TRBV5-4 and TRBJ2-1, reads ETGVTQSPTHLIKTRGQQVTLRCSSQSGHNTVSWYQQALGQGPQFIFQYYREEENGRGNFPPRFSGLQFPNYSSELNVNALELDDSALYLCASSSAGGGPYNEQFFGPGTRLTVL.

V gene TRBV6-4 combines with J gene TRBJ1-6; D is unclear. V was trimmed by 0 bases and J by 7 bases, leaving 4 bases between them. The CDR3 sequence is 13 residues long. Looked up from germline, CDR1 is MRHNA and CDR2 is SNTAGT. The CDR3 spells CASSDSRNSPLHF. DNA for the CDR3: TGTGCCAGCAGTGACTCCAGGAATTCACCCCTCCACTTT.

CDR3 sequence reads: CASSVSGLSTETQYF. The CDR3 nucleotides are TGTGCCAGCAGCGTGTCGGGACTAAGTACAGAGACCCAGTACTTC. This chain links TRBV9 with TRBJ2-5; TRBD2 aligns across 7 bases. Trimming took 2 bases from V and 4 from J; bases not matched to a gene: 8. CDR1 and CDR2 from the germline V gene are SGDLS and YYNGEE. The CDR3 sequence is 15 residues long.

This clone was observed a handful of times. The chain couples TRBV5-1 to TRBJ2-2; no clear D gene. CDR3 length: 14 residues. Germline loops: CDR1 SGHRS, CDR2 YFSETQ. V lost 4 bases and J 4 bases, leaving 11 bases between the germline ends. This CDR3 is CASSPTTFTGELFF. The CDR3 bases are TGCGCCAGCAGCCCGACCACTTTCACCGGGGAGCTGTTTTTT.

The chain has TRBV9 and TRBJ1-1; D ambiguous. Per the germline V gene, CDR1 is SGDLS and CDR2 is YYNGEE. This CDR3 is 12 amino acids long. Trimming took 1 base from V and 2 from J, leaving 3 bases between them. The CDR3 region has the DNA TGTGCCAGCAGCGTATCAAACACTGAAGCTTTCTTT. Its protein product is CASSVSNTEAFF.

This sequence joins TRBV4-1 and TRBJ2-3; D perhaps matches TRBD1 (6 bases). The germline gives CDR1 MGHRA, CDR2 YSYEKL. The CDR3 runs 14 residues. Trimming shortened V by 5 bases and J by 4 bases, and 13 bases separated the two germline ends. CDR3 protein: CASSLINRADTQYF. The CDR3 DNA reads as TGCGCCAGCAGCTTAATAAACAGGGCAGATACGCAGTATTTT.

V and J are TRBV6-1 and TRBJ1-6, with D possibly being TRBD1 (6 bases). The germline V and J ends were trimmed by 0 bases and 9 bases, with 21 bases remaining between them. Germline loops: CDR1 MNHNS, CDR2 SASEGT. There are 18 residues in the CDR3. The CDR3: CASSEAATTGPSSSPLHF. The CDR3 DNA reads TGTGCCAGCAGTGAAGCTGCGACGACAGGTCCGTCAAGTTCACCCCTCCACTTT.

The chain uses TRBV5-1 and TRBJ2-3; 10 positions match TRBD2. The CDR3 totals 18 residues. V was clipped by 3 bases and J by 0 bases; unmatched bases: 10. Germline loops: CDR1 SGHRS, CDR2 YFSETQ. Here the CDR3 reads CASSSGLAATRSTDTQYF. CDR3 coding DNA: TGCGCCAGCAGCTCCGGACTAGCGGCTACTCGAAGCACAGATACGCAGTATTTT.

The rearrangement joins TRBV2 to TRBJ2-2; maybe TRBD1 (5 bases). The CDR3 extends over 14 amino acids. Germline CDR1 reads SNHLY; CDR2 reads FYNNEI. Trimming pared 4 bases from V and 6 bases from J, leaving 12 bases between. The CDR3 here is CASSVEQAPGELFF. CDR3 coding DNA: TGTGCCAGCAGTGTGGAACAGGCACCCGGGGAGCTGTTTTTT.

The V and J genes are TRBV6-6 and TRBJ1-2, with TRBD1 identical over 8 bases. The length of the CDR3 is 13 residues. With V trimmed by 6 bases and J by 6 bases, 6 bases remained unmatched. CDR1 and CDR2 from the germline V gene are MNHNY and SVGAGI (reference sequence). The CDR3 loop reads CASSLDRADGYTF. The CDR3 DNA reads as TGTGCCAGCAGCCTGGACAGGGCCGATGGCTACACCTTC.

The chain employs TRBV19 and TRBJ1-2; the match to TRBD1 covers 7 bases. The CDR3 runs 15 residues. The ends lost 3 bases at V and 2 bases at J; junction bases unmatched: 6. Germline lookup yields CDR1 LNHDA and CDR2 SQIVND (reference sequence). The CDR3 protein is CASSMGQLRNYGYTF. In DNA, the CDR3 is TGTGCCAGTAGTATGGGACAGCTCCGGAACTATGGCTACACCTTC.

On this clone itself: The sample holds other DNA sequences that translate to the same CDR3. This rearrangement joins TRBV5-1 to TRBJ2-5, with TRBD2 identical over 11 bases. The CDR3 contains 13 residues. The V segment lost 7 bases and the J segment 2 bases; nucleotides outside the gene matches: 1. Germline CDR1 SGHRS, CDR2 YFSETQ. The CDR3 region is CASRTSGQETQYF. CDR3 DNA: TGCGCCAGCCGGACTAGCGGGCAAGAGACCCAGTACTTC.

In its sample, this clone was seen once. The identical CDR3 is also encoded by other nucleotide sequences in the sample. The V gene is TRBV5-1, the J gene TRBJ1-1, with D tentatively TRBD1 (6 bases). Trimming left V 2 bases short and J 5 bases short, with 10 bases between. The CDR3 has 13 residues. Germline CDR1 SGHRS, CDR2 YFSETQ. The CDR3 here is CASSLGGGTEAFF. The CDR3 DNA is TGCGCCAGCAGCTTAGGGGGTGGTACTGAAGCTTTCTTT.

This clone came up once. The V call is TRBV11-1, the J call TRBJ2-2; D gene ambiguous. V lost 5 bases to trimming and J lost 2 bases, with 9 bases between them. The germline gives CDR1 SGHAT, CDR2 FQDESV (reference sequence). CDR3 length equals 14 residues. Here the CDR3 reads CASSLDLNTGELFF. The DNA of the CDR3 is TGTGCCAGCAGCCTGGACCTAAACACCGGGGAGCTGTTTTTT.

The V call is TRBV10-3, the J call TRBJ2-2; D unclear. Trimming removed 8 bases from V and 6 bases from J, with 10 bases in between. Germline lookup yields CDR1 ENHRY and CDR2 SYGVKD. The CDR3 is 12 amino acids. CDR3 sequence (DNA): TGTGCCATCGGCGCTAGTCCCGGGGAGCTGTTTTTT. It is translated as CAIGASPGELFF.